This record covers a single T cell receptor (beta chain). This clonotype has ten or more counts. This clone's antigen is unknown. An end of the junction differs from the germline gene, which may be a read error. This specimen belongs to a study of molecular identifiers for immune sequencing clone quantification listed by TCRdb under 2018. General notes on the study: In a replicate experiment, RNA from approximately 22,000 or 94,000 naive CD8 T cells was split into five aliquots, four of which were sequenced. This methods study benchmarked molecular-identifier clustering-based TCR repertoire sequencing (MIDCIRS) and TCR RNA copy counting, using CD8 T cells to do so.

The investigation overall reported the following: When barcode sub-clustering was left out, chimeric consensus sequences inflated TCR diversity, with chimeras reaching as high as 47%. A single cell's worth of spiked-in Jurkat TCR RNA was reported detectable even among around 970,000 naive CD8 T cells. Clones above 20 RNA copies held over 99% of molecules in CMV-specific effector cells but under 1% in naive cells. The sizes of highly expanded clones could end up underestimated when identical TCR molecules share a barcode. Around 2.8 recovered TCR RNA copies per cell were obtained by modeling, versus approximately 10 by digital PCR, implying a capture efficiency of about 30%. Naive libraries contained spiked-in Jurkat TCR RNA (roughly ten copies' worth), which is not part of the donor repertoire.

Based on the germline V gene, the CDR1 and CDR2 sequences are MDHEN and SYDVKM. Reading from cysteine to phenylalanine, the CDR3 counts 17 amino acids. Only the CDR3 part of the read is kept: 51 bases, read in frame from the first base. Libraries came from PCR. The instrument was an Illumina HiSeq 4000. Bulk TCR libraries were generated as previously described, with the TCR primers listed in Table S5 used. The Qiagen AllPrep DNA/RNA kit was used to purify total RNA. Reads from multiple sequencing runs of the same library were pooled before analysis. Per the authors' processing: Reads were retained only if the reads had an exact TCR constant sequence, and the retained reads were trimmed to 150 nt and grouped according to their 12-nt molecular barcodes. Reads in each barcode group were sub-clustered using a 15% Levenshtein threshold, and a quality-weighted consensus sequence was built for each RNA molecule. Non-functional sequences were filtered out, along with any lower-count sequence sitting one edit away from another sequence. Barcode sub-clusters with fewer than 20% of the maximum read count were removed, based on fitting two negative binomial distributions. TCRdb ran its own pipeline on the public reads, namely fastp trimming at Q25 and MiXCR clone calling, and kept in-frame beta chains. CDR3 protein duplicates are merged, each entry listing the most common genes and DNA. The V and J calls, along with clone size, are taken from TCRdb and not from the paper's own processing. For this sample there are hundreds of thousands of distinct CDR3 sequences; around 21% appear just once. The ten largest make up more than 0.8% of the sample.

Libraries of naive CD8 T cells were built from 20,000 to 1,000,000 sorted cells, with 10%, 30% or 50% of the purified RNA used. Naive CD8 T cells were FACS-sorted as CD8+CD4-CCR7+CD45RA+ on a BD FACSAria II into RLT Plus buffer. Detection sensitivity was tested by spiking Jurkat RNA equal to roughly 9 TCR copies' worth into samples containing 20,000-1,000,000 naive CD8 T cells. Enrichment of CD8 T cells was done with RosetteSep CD8+ T Cell Enrichment Cocktail plus Ficoll-Paque, and ACK red cell lysis came afterward. The sequencing sample was made of naive CD8+ T cells from blood, with Jurkat cell RNA spiked in. The cell subset or site label corresponds to: FACS-sorted CD8+CD4-CCR7+CD45RA+ naive T cells. This sequence was found in a human donor in good health. Some libraries in this study had Jurkat cell RNA spiked in. This sequence uses TRBV28 and TRBJ2-1, with 7 middle bases fitting TRBD2. The CDR3 here reads CASRTGLAESSYNGQFF. Here is the DNA: TGTGCCAGCAGGACCGGGCTAGCGGAGAGCTCCTACAATGGGCAGTTCTTC.